This T cell receptor beta chain was recorded in a study of blood T cell repertoires in COVID-19. In the source study's methods: By means of reference gene primer amplification, nucleated cell counts were estimated. Clones were sequenced by immunoSEQ multiplex PCR, and TCRdb holds only the in-frame ones, with some missing. V, J and clone size derive from that table, while D and trimming were established from the DNA sequence. The repertoire holds around 140,000 clones, with roughly 83% as singletons. The CDR3 extends over 14 amino acids. CDR1 and CDR2 (germline): SGHRS, YFSETQ. Deletions cut 0 bases from V and 7 bases from J, with 11 bases between.

The chain uses TRBV5-1 and TRBJ1-5, with D tentatively TRBD1 (5 bases). The receptor was isolated from a man aged 55 to 70 with acute or convalescent COVID-19. Sequences were obtained from peripheral blood. The CDR3 loop is CASSLVGGEQPQHF. Written as DNA, the CDR3 is TGCGCCAGCAGCTTGGTGGGGGGGGAACAGCCCCAGCATTTT.